This T cell receptor beta chain derives from a study of response to subunit inactivated influenza vaccine. Study-wide findings and caveats: Authors suggested each seasonal influenza vaccination recruits few new T cells.

This clonotype has just a few counts. Its specificity is unknown. Germline CDR1 is SGHVS and CDR2 is FNYEAQ. The CDR3 totals 15 residues. Trimming cost V 5 bases and J 4 bases, with 18 bases left between them. TCRdb reprocessed the RT-PCR reads with MiXCR, giving one entry per CDR3 protein. The table has about half a million distinct CDR3 sequences, roughly 25% seen once; the top ten hold approximately 2%. The TCR sequence derives from a man aged 50-60 years who received an inactivated influenza vaccine. The V gene is TRBV7-6, the J gene TRBJ2-7, with D hard to call. The sequencing used CD4+ T cells sorted from PBMCs, collected 5 to 6 days after vaccination. The CDR3 DNA reads TGTGCCAGCAGCCCAAGAAGCCTAGATGTTTACGAGCAGTACTTC. This gives the protein CASSPRSLDVYEQYF.